This section outlines one T cell receptor beta chain sequence together with its context. Its target is unknown. Libraries were prepared by immunoSEQ multiplex PCR; TCRdb keeps only in-frame clonotypes and omits some of them. The sample has over a million clones; under 80% are singletons. These data belong to a study of shared clonotypes between healthy human individuals. Overall study results and limits: What naive subsets generally showed was a larger estimated richness than memory subsets showed. Across a handful of donors, naive CD4 shared roughly 5%, naive CD8 around 4%, memory CD4 more than 2%, memory CD8 roughly 0.37%. Incompleteness in sorted-subset sequencing, despite large depth, was shown by rarefaction.

Germline lookup yields CDR1 KGHSH and CDR2 LQKENI. Trimming left V 5 bases short and J 0 bases short, with 16 bases between. The CDR3 covers 17 residues. Each sample came from a Caucasian adult donor living in Nashville, Tennessee. Sample: memory CD4+ T cells sorted from blood. Subset given: CD45RA-negative fraction. The rearrangement links TRBV18 to TRBJ1-4, with D uncertain. The sequence came from a man aged 18 to 30 in good health. The CDR3 protein is CASSGRVRGSTNEKLFF. Written as DNA, the CDR3 is TGTGCCAGCTCAGGAAGGGTGAGAGGTTCAACTAATGAAAAACTGTTTTTT.